Listed here are 27 T cell receptor beta chains from one sample, sequenced in a study of blood T cell repertoires in COVID-19. Some clones are missing from TCRdb's copy, which holds only in-frame ones; the method was immunoSEQ multiplex PCR. Seen here are over 150,000 clones, more than 80% observed once, and the top ten hold 6.2%. The sequencing sample was made of PBMCs or T cells enriched from blood (not recorded which). The receptors were sampled from a middle-aged man who had recovered from COVID-19.

The rearrangement links TRBV23-1 to TRBJ1-1; D is unresolved. TRBV23-1 is identified as an open reading frame with a role that is uncertain. V was trimmed by 7 bases and J by 10 bases, leaving 13 bases between them. CDR3 length equals 11 residues. The CDR3 DNA follows: TGCGCCAGCAACGGCGGAGCTCTAGCTTTCTTT. It encodes CASNGGALAFF.

The chain joins TRBV5-1 to TRBJ2-3; the D gene is possibly TRBD2 (5 bases). The CDR3 length is 16 residues. Between the trimmed V and J ends, which lost 1 base and 4 bases, there was a span of 16 bases. Germline V gene sequence: CDR1 SGHRS, CDR2 YFSETQ. DNA of the CDR3: TGCGCCAGCAGCTTGCGCGTCCGGGGAGACGCAGATACGCAGTATTTT. Its protein is CASSLRVRGDADTQYF.

The chain employs TRBV6-4 and TRBJ2-2; D unclear. The CDR3 covers 13 residues. The germline V gene encodes CDR1 MRHNA and CDR2 SNTAGT. Deletions cut 10 bases from V and 2 bases from J, with 11 bases between. CDR3 nucleotides: TGTGCCACCTTTTCTCCCAACACCGGGGAGCTGTTTTTT. It specifies CATFSPNTGELFF.

The rearrangement joins TRBV11-3 to TRBJ2-7, with D maybe TRBD2 (5 bases). The CDR3 spans 12 residues. From germline, CDR1 is SGHNT and CDR2 YENEEA. V lost 3 bases and J lost 3, with 6 bases in between. The CDR3 loop is CASSFTSYEQYF. The CDR3 coding sequence is TGTGCCAGCAGCTTCACTAGCTACGAGCAGTACTTC.

The V and J genes are TRBV19 and TRBJ1-2; possible D gene TRBD1, 5 bases. With 3 bases removed from V and 6 bases from J, the gap between germline ends came to 11 bases. This CDR3 spans 13 amino acids. In germline, CDR1 is LNHDA, CDR2 SQIVND (reference sequence). CDR3 sequence (DNA): TGTGCCAGTAGTATTTGGGGGGTCGATGGCTACACCTTC. This encodes CASSIWGVDGYTF.

The J gene is TRBJ2-7, the V gene TRBV29-1; 7 bases are shared with TRBD2. V trimming: 6 bases; J trimming: 7 bases; junction bases outside the gene matches: 9. Looked up from germline, CDR1 is SQVTM and CDR2 is ANQGSEA. The CDR3 is 12 residues long. The CDR3 reads CSVTTAGGEQYF. CDR3 sequence (DNA): TGCAGCGTCACGACAGCCGGGGGGGAGCAGTACTTC.

This clone was counted once. CDR3 sequence: CASSLEGNYGYTF. CDR3 bases: TGCGCCAGCAGCTTGGAGGGGAACTATGGCTACACCTTC. This chain links TRBV5-1 with TRBJ1-2, with D maybe TRBD1 (5 bases). This CDR3 is built from 13 residues. CDR1 is SGHRS, CDR2 YFSETQ, per germline. V was cut by 0 bases and J by 2 bases, with 5 bases left in between.

This sequence joins TRBV6-5 and TRBJ1-5, with D perhaps matching TRBD1 (5 bases). V gave up 5 bases and J gave up 9 bases, with 17 bases separating them. This CDR3 is 14 amino acids long. Germline CDR1 MNHEY, CDR2 SVGAGI. In DNA, the CDR3 is TGTGCCAGCAGTCCTGGACGGCGGGACCCGCCCCAGCATTTT. Encoded protein: CASSPGRRDPPQHF.

The chain links TRBV7-6 to TRBJ2-5; 7 positions match TRBD1. Unmatched junction bases numbered 6, after V lost 6 bases and J lost 5 bases. The CDR3 loop spans 13 amino acids. Per the germline V gene, CDR1 is SGHVS and CDR2 is FNYEAQ. CDR3 loop: CASRKGGAETQYF. CDR3 DNA: TGTGCCAGCAGGAAAGGGGGCGCGGAGACCCAGTACTTC.

The chain joins TRBV21-1 to TRBJ1-2. TRBV21-1 constitutes a pseudogene. This CDR3 region has 15 residues. CDR3 nucleotide sequence: TGTGCCAGCGCTCTGCGCCGGGATCCATACTATGGCTACACCTTC. This sequence encodes CASALRRDPYYGYTF.

The chain joins TRBV4-1 to TRBJ2-7; tentatively, D is TRBD1 (6 bases). V dropped 2 bases and J dropped 2 bases, with 22 bases sitting between them. CDR3 length: 18 amino acids. In germline, CDR1 is MGHRA, CDR2 YSYEKL. The CDR3 is CASSQPILKQGPAYEQYF. The CDR3 DNA sequence: TGCGCCAGCAGCCAACCGATTCTGAAACAGGGTCCCGCCTACGAGCAGTACTTC.

CDR3 in DNA: TGTGCCAGCAGGGTGGGACTTGCTGGAAACACCATATATTTT. Protein sequence: CASRVGLAGNTIYF. This chain joins TRBV11-2 and TRBJ1-3; TRBD1 might be the D (5 bases). V lost 6 bases and J 2 bases, leaving 11 bases between the germline ends. The CDR3 contains 14 residues. Germline CDR1 and CDR2: SGHAT and FQNNGV.

This clone was seen only once. V is TRBV27 and J is TRBJ1-1; TRBD1 agrees at 7 bases. This CDR3 is 15 amino acids long. V was pared by 8 bases and J by 4 bases, with 13 bases of the junction left unmatched. The germline V gene has CDR1 MNHEY and CDR2 SMNVEV (reference sequence). The CDR3, as DNA: TGTGCCAGCCGAAGGGCAGGGGGGTCCGGCACTGAAGCTTTCTTT. The encoded protein is CASRRAGGSGTEAFF.

The chain couples TRBV19 to TRBJ1-1; TRBD1 agrees at 7 bases. The CDR3 runs 13 residues. The J segment lost 3 bases and the V segment lost 6 bases, leaving 4 bases of the junction unmatched. Looked up from germline, CDR1 is LNHDA and CDR2 is SQIVND (reference sequence). The CDR3 reads CASRGTGDTEAFF. As DNA, the CDR3 is TGTGCCAGTAGGGGAACAGGGGACACTGAAGCTTTCTTT. Filled out from reference TRBV19 and TRBJ1-1, the complete variable domain reads DGGITQSPKYLFRKEGQNVTLSCEQNLNHDAMYWYRQDPGQGLRLIYYSQIVNDFQKGDIAEGYSVSREKKESFPLTVTSAQKNPTAFYLCASRGTGDTEAFFGQGTRLTVV.

This clone is a singleton in its sample. The rearrangement joins TRBV27 to TRBJ1-1; TRBD1 is a possible D gene (5 bases). Looked up from germline, CDR1 is MNHEY and CDR2 is SMNVEV (reference sequence). Deletions cut 6 bases from V and 1 base from J, with 12 bases between. The CDR3 runs 14 residues. The CDR3 here is CASSELTGNTEAFF. In nucleotides, the CDR3 is TGTGCCAGCAGCGAACTCACAGGGAACACTGAAGCTTTCTTT.

The V and J genes are TRBV14 and TRBJ1-6; weak D call: TRBD1 (6 bases). Between the trimmed V and J ends, which lost 4 bases and 7 bases, there was a span of 11 bases. Germline lookup yields CDR1 SGHDN and CDR2 FVKESK. This CDR3 spans 14 amino acids. The CDR3 reads CASSPGRGNSPLHF. For the CDR3, the DNA is TGTGCCAGCAGCCCCGGGAGGGGGAATTCACCCCTCCACTTT.

The rearrangement uses TRBV14 and TRBJ2-5, with D perhaps TRBD1 (6 bases). Deletions cut 2 bases from V and 3 bases from J, with 10 bases between. Germline assignment: CDR1 SGHDN and CDR2 FVKESK. The CDR3 is 14 amino acids. The CDR3 bases are TGTGCCAGCAGCCAAAATGGGGGCAAAGAGACCCAGTACTTC. The encoded protein is CASSQNGGKETQYF.

The V call is TRBV11-2, the J call TRBJ2-5; D perhaps matches TRBD1 (5 bases). From germline, CDR1 is SGHAT and CDR2 FQNNGV. Trimming removed 0 bases at V and 6 bases at J, with 11 bases between. The CDR3 has 14 residues. CDR3: CASSLDPPGKTQYF. CDR3 coding DNA: TGTGCCAGCAGCTTAGATCCTCCAGGGAAGACCCAGTACTTC.

This rearrangement joins TRBV25-1 to TRBJ1-5, with D uncertain. CDR1 and CDR2 from the germline V gene are MGHDK and SYGVNS. This CDR3 contains 14 residues. Trimming took off 4 bases at V and 11 bases at J, with 18 bases between the two ends. In DNA, the CDR3 is TGTGCCAGCAGTGGTCCCCTCTCCGGTTCCGCCCAGCATTTT. It yields the protein CASSGPLSGSAQHF. Full variable domain (missing parts from reference TRBV25-1 and TRBJ1-5): EADIYQTPRYLVIGTGKKITLECSQTMGHDKMYWYQQDPGMELHLIHYSYGVNSTEKGDLSSESTVSRIRTEHFPLTLESARPSHTSQYLCASSGPLSGSAQHFGDGTRLSIL.

The gene calls are TRBV19 and TRBJ2-7; a weak D match, TRBD2 (6 bases). CDR1 and CDR2 from the germline V gene are LNHDA and SQIVND (reference sequence). V was trimmed by 3 bases and J by 0 bases, leaving 12 bases between them. There are 15 residues in the CDR3. CDR3 DNA sequence: TGTGCCAGTAGTATTGGAGGGGTTAACTCCTACGAGCAGTACTTC. Encoded protein: CASSIGGVNSYEQYF.

This chain connects TRBV5-8 to TRBJ1-5; D gene ambiguous. In germline, CDR1 is SGHTS, CDR2 YDEGEE. Trimming pared 5 bases from V and 5 bases from J, leaving 17 bases between. This CDR3 has 15 amino acids. CDR3 sequence reads: CASRGGLSGYQPQHF. CDR3 sequence (DNA): TGTGCCAGCAGAGGAGGCTTATCGGGGTATCAGCCCCAGCATTTT.

This chain joins TRBV28 and TRBJ1-5, with D possibly matching TRBD1 (6 bases). Trimming shortened V by 9 bases and J by 0 bases, and 15 bases separated the two germline ends. The CDR3 contains 15 residues. The germline gives CDR1 MDHEN, CDR2 SYDVKM. In DNA form, the CDR3 reads TGTGCCAGTTTATCTCAGGGACATAGCAATCAGCCCCAGCATTTT. Protein product: CASLSQGHSNQPQHF.

The chain couples TRBV1 to TRBJ1-1; TRBD1 is taken as the D call from the table, unchecked against the DNA. TRBV1 is designated a pseudogene. The CDR3 runs 15 residues. CDR3 bases: TGCACCAGCAGCACCCCCGGACATCGGGCCACTGAAGCTTTCTTT. Amino acid sequence: CTSSTPGHRATEAFF.

The chain recombines TRBV5-1 with TRBJ1-1, with 12 bases matching TRBD1. Germline CDR1 reads SGHRS; CDR2 reads YFSETQ. CDR3 length: 15 amino acids. V lost 2 bases and J lost 6; bases outside the gene matches: 5. CDR3 DNA sequence: TGCGCCAGCAGCTTTTCCGGGACAGGGGGCCCTGAAGCTTTCTTT. The encoded protein is CASSFSGTGGPEAFF.

V is TRBV7-8 and J is TRBJ1-2, with D perhaps matching TRBD1 (6 bases). The V gene lost 5 bases and the J gene lost 7 bases, with 23 bases spanning the gap. The CDR3 loop spans 16 amino acids. CDR1 SGHVS and CDR2 FQNEAQ come from the germline V gene. CDR3 loop: CASSPWETGGRVGYTF. The DNA of the CDR3 is TGTGCCAGCAGCCCTTGGGAGACGGGGGGGCGGGTTGGCTACACCTTC. Drawing the rest from reference TRBV7-8 and TRBJ1-2, the complete variable domain is GAGVSQSPRYKVAKRGQDVALRCDPISGHVSLFWYQQALGQGPEFLTYFQNEAQLDKSGLPSDRFFAERPEGSVSTLKIQRTQQEDSAVYLCASSPWETGGRVGYTFGSGTRLTVV.

This clone was seen a single time. CDR3 bases: TGCGCCAGCAGCCAAGAAAGGATGAGAGGTATTCATGGCTACACCTTC. Amino acid sequence: CASSQERMRGIHGYTF. The chain uses TRBV4-1 and TRBJ1-2, with D unclear. Deletions cut 0 bases from V and 6 bases from J, with 17 bases between. The CDR3 is 16 amino acids. Germline CDR1 MGHRA, CDR2 YSYEKL.

The genes are TRBV10-2 and TRBJ1-1; 7 bases map to TRBD1. CDR1 is WSHSY, CDR2 SAAADI, per germline. The J segment lost 1 base and the V segment lost 0 bases, leaving 8 bases of the junction unmatched. CDR3 length equals 17 residues. The CDR3 protein is CASSESPKQGSNTEAFF. The CDR3 DNA reads as TGCGCCAGCAGTGAGTCCCCCAAACAGGGGTCGAACACTGAAGCTTTCTTT.